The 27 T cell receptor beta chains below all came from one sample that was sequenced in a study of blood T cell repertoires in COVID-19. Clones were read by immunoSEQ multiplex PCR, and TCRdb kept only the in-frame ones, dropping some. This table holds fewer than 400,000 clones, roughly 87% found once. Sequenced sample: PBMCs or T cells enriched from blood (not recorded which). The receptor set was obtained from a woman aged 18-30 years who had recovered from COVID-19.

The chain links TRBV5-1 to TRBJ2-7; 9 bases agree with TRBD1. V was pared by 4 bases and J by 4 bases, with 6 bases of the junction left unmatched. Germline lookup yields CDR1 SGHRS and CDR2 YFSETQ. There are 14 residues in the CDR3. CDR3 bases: TGCGCCAGCAGCCCAAGAGGGACAGGGTACGAGCAGTACTTC. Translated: CASSPRGTGYEQYF. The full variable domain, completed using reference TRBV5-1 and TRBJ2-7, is KAGVTQTPRYLIKTRGQQVTLSCSPISGHRSVSWYQQTPGQGLQFLFEYFSETQRNKGNFPGRFSGRQFSNSRSEMNVSTLELGDSALYLCASSPRGTGYEQYFGPGTRLTVT.

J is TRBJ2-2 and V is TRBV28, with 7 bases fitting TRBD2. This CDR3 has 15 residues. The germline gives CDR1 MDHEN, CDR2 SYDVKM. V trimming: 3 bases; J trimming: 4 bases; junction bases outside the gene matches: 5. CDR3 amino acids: CASSFLRELTGELFF. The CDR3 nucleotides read TGTGCCAGCAGTTTTCTGCGGGAGCTCACCGGGGAGCTGTTTTTT.

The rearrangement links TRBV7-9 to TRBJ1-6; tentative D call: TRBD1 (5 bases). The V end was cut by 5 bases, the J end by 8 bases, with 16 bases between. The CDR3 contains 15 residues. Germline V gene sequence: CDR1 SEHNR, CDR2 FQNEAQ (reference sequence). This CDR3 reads CASSGTRDFDSPLHF. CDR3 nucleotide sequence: TGTGCCAGCAGCGGTACCAGGGATTTCGATTCACCCCTCCACTTT.

The CDR3 DNA reads as TGTGCCAGCAGCTTACAGCTTACCGACCTTGGCTACACCTTC. Its translation is CASSLQLTDLGYTF. The V and J genes are TRBV5-6 and TRBJ1-2; D remains unclear. CDR1 and CDR2 (germline): SGHDT, YYEEEE. With 2 bases removed from V and 7 bases from J, the gap between germline ends came to 15 bases. The CDR3 runs 14 residues.

CDR3 residues: CASSPTGAGEKLFF. The CDR3 DNA sequence: TGTGCCAGCAGCCCGACAGGGGCAGGTGAAAAACTGTTTTTT. This sequence joins TRBV7-8 and TRBJ1-4; 8 nucleotides align to TRBD1. The CDR3 is made up of 14 amino acids. Trimming at V came to 5 bases and at J to 7 bases, leaving 6 bases not matched to a gene. Germline CDR1 and CDR2: SGHVS and FQNEAQ.

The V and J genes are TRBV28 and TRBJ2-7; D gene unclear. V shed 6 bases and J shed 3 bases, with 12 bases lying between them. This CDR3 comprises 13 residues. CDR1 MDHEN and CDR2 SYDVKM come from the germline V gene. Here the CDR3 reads CASSGATLYEQYF. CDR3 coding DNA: TGTGCCAGCAGCGGAGCTACCCTCTACGAGCAGTACTTC.

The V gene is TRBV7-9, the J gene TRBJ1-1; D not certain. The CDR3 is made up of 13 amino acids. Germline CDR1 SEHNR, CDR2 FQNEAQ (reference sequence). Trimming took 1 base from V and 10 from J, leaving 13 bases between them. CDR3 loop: CASSLDLGLGAFF. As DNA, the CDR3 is TGTGCCAGCAGCTTAGACTTAGGACTAGGAGCTTTCTTT.

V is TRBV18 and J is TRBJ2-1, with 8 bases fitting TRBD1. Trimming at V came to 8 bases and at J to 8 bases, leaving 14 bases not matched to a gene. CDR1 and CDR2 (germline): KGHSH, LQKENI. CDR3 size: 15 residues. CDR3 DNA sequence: TGTGCCAGCGCACAACTGGACAGGGCGGGCCATGAGCAGTTCTTC. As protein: CASAQLDRAGHEQFF.

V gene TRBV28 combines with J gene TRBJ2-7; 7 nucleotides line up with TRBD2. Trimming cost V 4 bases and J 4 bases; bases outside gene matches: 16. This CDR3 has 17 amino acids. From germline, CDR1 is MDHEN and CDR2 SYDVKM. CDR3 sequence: CASSSPQVSGGYYEQYF. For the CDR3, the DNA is TGTGCCAGCAGTTCCCCCCAGGTTTCGGGAGGATATTACGAGCAGTACTTC.

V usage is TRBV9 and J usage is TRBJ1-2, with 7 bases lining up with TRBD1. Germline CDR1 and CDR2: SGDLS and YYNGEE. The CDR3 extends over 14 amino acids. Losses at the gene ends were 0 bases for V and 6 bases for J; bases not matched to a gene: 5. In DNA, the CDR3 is TGTGCCAGCAGCGTAGCTTCAGGGGGGCATGGCTACACCTTC. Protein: CASSVASGGHGYTF.

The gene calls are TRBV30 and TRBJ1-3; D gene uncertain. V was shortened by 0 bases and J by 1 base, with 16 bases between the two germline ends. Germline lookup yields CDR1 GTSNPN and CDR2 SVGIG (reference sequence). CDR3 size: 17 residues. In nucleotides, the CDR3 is TGTGCCTGGAGTGTACGGATGGGCGCCCGGTCTGGAAACACCATATATTTT. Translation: CAWSVRMGARSGNTIYF.

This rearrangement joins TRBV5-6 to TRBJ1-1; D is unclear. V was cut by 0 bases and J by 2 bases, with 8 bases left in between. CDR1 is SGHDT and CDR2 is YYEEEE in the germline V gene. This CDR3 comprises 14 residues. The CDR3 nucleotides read TGTGCCAGCAGCTTGGACTATAAAAACACTGAAGCTTTCTTT. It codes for CASSLDYKNTEAFF.

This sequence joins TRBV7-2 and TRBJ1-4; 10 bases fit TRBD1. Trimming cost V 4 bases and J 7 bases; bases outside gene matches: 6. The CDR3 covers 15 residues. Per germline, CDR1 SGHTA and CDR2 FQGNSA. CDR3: CASSSDRGPGEKLFF. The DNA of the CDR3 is TGTGCCAGCAGCTCAGACAGGGGGCCAGGTGAAAAACTGTTTTTT.

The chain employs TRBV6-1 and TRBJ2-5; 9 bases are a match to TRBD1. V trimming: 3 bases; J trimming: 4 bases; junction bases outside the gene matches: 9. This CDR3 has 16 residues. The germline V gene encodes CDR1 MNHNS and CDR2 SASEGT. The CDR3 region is CASSDDLQGAGETQYF. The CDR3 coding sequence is TGTGCCAGCAGTGATGACCTACAGGGGGCTGGAGAGACCCAGTACTTC.

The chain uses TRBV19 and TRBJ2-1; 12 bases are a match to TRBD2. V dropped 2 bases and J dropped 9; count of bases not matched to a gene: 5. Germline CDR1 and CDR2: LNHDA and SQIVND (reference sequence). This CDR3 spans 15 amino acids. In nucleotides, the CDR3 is TGTGCCAGTAGTATAACTAGCGGGAGGAGGGGTGAGCAGTTCTTC. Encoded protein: CASSITSGRRGEQFF.

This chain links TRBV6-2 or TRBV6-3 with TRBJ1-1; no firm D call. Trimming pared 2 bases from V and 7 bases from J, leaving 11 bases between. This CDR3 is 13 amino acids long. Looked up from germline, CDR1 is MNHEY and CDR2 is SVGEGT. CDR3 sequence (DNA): TGTGCCAGCAGTTACGAAGCTAGAGGTGAAGCTTTCTTT. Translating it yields CASSYEARGEAFF.

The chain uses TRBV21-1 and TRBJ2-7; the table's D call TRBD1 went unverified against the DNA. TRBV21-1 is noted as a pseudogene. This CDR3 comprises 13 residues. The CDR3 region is CASIGTVRYEQYF. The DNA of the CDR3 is TGTGCCAGCATCGGGACAGTCCGCTACGAGCAGTACTTC.

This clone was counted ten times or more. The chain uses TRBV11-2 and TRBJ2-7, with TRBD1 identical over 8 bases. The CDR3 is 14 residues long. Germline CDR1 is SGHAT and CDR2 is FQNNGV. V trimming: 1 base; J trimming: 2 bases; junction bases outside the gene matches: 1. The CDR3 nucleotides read TGTGCCAGCAGCTTAGTGACAGGGGCCTACGAGCAGTACTTC. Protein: CASSLVTGAYEQYF. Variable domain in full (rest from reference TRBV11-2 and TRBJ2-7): EAGVAQSPRYKIIEKRQSVAFWCNPISGHATLYWYQQILGQGPKLLIQFQNNGVVDDSQLPKDRFSAERLKGVDSTLKIQPAKLEDSAVYLCASSLVTGAYEQYFGPGTRLTVT.

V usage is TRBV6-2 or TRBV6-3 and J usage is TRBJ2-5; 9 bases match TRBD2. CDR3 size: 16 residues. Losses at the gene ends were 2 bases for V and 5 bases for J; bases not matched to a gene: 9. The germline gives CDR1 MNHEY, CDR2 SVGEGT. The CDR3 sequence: CASSYGAGGLGETQYF. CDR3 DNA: TGTGCCAGCAGTTACGGTGCGGGGGGGCTCGGGGAGACCCAGTACTTC.

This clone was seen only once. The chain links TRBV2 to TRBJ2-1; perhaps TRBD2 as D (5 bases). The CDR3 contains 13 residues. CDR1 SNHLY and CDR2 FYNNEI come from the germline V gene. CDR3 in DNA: TGTGCACAAACCGAGGGCGGGCACAATGAGCAGTTCTTC. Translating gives CAQTEGGHNEQFF.

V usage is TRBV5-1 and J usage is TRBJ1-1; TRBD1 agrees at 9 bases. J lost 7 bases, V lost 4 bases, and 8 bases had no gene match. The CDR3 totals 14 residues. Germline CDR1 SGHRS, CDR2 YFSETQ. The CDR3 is CASSRGQGTLEAFF. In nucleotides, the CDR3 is TGCGCCAGCAGCCGAGGACAGGGGACGCTTGAAGCTTTCTTT.

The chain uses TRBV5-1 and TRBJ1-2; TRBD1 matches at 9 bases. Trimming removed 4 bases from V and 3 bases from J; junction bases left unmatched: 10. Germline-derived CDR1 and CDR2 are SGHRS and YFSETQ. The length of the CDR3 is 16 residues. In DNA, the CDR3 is TGCGCCAGCAGCGTGCTGACAGGGGGATTGGACTATGGCTACACCTTC. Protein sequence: CASSVLTGGLDYGYTF.

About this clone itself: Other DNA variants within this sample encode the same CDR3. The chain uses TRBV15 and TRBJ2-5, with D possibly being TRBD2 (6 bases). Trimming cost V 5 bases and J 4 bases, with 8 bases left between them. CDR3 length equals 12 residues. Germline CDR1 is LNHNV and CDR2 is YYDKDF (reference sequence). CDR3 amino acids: CATSLRGETQYF. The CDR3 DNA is TGTGCCACCAGCCTGCGGGGAGAGACCCAGTACTTC.

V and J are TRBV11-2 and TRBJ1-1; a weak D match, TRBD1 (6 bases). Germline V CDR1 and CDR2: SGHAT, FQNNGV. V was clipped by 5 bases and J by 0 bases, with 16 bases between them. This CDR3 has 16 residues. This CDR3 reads CASSRDRTYLNTEAFF. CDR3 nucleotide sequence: TGTGCCAGCAGCCGTGACAGGACATACTTGAACACTGAAGCTTTCTTT. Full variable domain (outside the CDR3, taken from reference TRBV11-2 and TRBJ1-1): EAGVAQSPRYKIIEKRQSVAFWCNPISGHATLYWYQQILGQGPKLLIQFQNNGVVDDSQLPKDRFSAERLKGVDSTLKIQPAKLEDSAVYLCASSRDRTYLNTEAFFGQGTRLTVV.

The CDR3: CASSLAQGRPGELFF. Written as DNA, the CDR3 is TGCGCCAGCAGCTTGGCACAGGGCCGACCCGGGGAGCTGTTTTTT. The V and J genes are TRBV5-1 and TRBJ2-2, with D maybe TRBD1 (6 bases). The CDR3 covers 15 residues. CDR1 is SGHRS and CDR2 is YFSETQ in the germline V gene. Trimming removed 0 bases from V and 6 bases from J, with 12 bases in between.

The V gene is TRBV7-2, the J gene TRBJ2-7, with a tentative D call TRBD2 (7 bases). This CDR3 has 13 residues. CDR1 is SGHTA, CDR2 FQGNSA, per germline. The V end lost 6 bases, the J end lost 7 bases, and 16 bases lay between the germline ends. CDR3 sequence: CASSWGGYREQYF. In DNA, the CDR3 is TGTGCCAGCAGTTGGGGGGGCTACCGAGAGCAGTACTTC.

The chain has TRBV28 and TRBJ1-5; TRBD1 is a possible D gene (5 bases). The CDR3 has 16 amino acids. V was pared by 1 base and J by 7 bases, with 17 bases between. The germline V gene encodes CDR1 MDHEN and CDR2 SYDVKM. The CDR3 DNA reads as TGTGCCAGCAGTTTATCCCAGGGAGGGTTCGGGCAGCCCCAGCATTTT. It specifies CASSLSQGGFGQPQHF.